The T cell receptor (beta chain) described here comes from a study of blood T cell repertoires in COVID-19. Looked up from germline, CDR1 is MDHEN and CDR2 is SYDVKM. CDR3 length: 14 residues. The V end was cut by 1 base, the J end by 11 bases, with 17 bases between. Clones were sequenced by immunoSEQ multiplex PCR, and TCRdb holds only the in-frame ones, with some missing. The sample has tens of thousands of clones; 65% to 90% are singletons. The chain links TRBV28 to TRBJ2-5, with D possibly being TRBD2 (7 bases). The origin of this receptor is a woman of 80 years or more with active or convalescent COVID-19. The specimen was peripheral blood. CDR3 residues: CASSLYLGGGGQYF. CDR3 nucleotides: TGTGCCAGCAGTTTATATCTGGGAGGGGGAGGACAGTACTTC. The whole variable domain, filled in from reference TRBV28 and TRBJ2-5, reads DVKVTQSSRYLVKRTGEKVFLECVQDMDHENMFWYRQDPGLGLRLIYFSYDVKMKEKGDIPEGYSVSREKKERFSLILESASTNQTSMYLCASSLYLGGGGQYFGPGTRLLVL.